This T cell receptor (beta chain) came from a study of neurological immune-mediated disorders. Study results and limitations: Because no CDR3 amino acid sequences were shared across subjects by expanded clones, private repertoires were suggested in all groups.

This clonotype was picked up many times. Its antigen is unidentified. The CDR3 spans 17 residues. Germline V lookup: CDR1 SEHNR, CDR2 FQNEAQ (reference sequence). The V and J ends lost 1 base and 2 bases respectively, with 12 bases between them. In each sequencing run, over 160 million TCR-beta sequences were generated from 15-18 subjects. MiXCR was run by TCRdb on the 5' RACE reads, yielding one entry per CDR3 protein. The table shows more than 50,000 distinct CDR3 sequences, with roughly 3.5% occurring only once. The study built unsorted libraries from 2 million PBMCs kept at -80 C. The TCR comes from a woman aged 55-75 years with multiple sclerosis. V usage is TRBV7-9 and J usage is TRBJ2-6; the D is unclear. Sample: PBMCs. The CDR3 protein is CASSLGGFLTGANVLTF. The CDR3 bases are TGTGCCAGCAGCTTAGGAGGTTTTCTGACTGGGGCCAACGTCCTGACTTTC.